Described below is a single T cell receptor (beta chain) sequence and its context. In this sample, this clonotype turned up many times. Its antigen remains undetermined. Per-nucleotide qualities are absent, and no much larger clonotype sits a single base away. These data come from a study of T-cell memory formation after mild COVID-19 (dated by TCRdb to 2020 to 2022). Some background on the complete study: TCR sequence clusters from the two donors were found to be largely donor specific. In a couple of donors, T-cell clones that expanded and contracted after mild COVID-19 were tracked by sequencing TCRalpha and TCRbeta repertoires over time. The cohort was made up of two young adult volunteers, one female and one male, who were previously healthy. General conclusions and limits of the study: Contracting CD4+ clones were located mainly in the CM and EM memory subsets, whereas CD8+ clones were found to be enriched in EMRA. Balanced CD4/CD8 phenotypes were observed for clones contracting from day 15 to 85, whereas a bias towards CD4+ was observed for a second wave of clones expanding from day 15 to 37. Whether the second-wave clones peaking on day 37 were SARS-CoV-2 specific was not confirmed. Some responding clones were found in pre-infection memory, which suggests that pre-existing cross-reactive memory T cells took part in the SARS-CoV-2 response. Only two mild cases were covered in the study, and larger cohorts including severe cases with pre-infection samples were considered necessary.

Ficoll-Paque density gradient centrifugation was the method used to isolate PBMCs. Sequencing relied on an Illumina NovaSeq 6000. TCRalpha and TCRbeta cDNA libraries were built by 5'RACE with constant-segment primers, adding sample barcodes and unique molecular identifiers. RNA was extracted from every sample with Trizol reagent. Amplification of the libraries took two PCR steps, and the second step added a second sample barcode plus Illumina TruSeq adapters. The libraries were sequenced on an Illumina NovaSeq using 2 x 150 bp paired-end reads. In the original analysis: With migec v1.2.7, reads were demultiplexed and then collapsed into UMI-guided consensus sequences. Using mixcr v2.1.11, UMI consensuses were aligned to TRA and TRB V and J templates and then assembled into clonotypes. A clonotype was counted as expanded or contracted only if both edgeR and NoisET called the change significant, with noise models trained on biological replicates. For edgeR calls, a false discovery rate-adjusted p below 0.01 and a log2 fold-change threshold of 1 were applied. As an exploratory analysis of dynamics, max-normalized trajectories of the 1000 most abundant clonotypes were examined with PCA combined with hierarchical clustering. Separately sequenced CD4+ and CD8+ repertoires were used to assign a CD4 or CD8 phenotype to each responding clone. TCRdb reprocessed the public reads (quality trimming at Q25 with fastp, clone calling with MiXCR) and kept in-frame beta chains. Every distinct CDR3 protein forms one entry, paired with its most common genes and DNA. These V and J calls rely on TCRdb rather than the paper's analysis. This sample has around 300,000 distinct CDR3 sequences in its table, and roughly 13% of those were observed once. The ten top clones hold under 25% of the sample.

V loses 1 base, J loses 4 bases, and the germline ends lie 8 bases apart. Including the terminal cysteine and phenylalanine, the CDR3 comprises 15 residues. Only the CDR3 part of the read is kept: 45 bases, read in frame from the first base. CDR1 SGHTA and CDR2 FQGNSA are derived from the germline V gene. The source material was PBMCs or a T cell subset sorted from them (not recorded which). The rearranged segments are TRBV7-2 and TRBJ1-6; too little of a D gene remains to name it. The receptor's source is a young man who had mild COVID-19 (a few samples of this study predate the infection). The sample titles of this study are shuffled in the database, so cell type and time point are left out; the donor was told from shared clones. The CDR3 sequence is CASSLVLGYNSPLHF. The nucleotides are TGTGCCAGCAGCTTAGTATTGGGGTATAATTCACCCCTCCACTTT.